One and the same sample provided the 21 T cell receptor beta chains below, sequenced in a study of cytomegalovirus exposure and HLA in healthy donors. The PCR contained 60 Vbeta and 13 Jbeta primers. Sequencing was performed with immunoSEQ multiplex PCR; in TCRdb, only in-frame clones are kept and a portion is missing. The table records some 150,000 clones, around 70% of them present only once. The specimen was PBMCs. The origin of the receptors is a woman aged 55-69 years in good health and CMV-seropositive.

The chain joins TRBV30 to TRBJ1-1; 7 bases are a match to TRBD1. CDR1 is GTSNPN, CDR2 SVGIG, per germline (reference sequence). This CDR3 has 12 residues. V was clipped by 2 bases and J by 7 bases; unmatched bases: 4. The CDR3 DNA reads TGTGCCTGGAGTCCCAGGGGGATTGAAGCTTTCTTT. Its protein product is CAWSPRGIEAFF.

The chain uses TRBV6-5 and TRBJ1-2; D uncertain. CDR1 and CDR2 from the germline V gene are MNHEY and SVGAGI. The CDR3 is 14 residues long. With 4 bases removed from V and 2 bases from J, the gap between germline ends came to 11 bases. The DNA of the CDR3 is TGTGCCAGCAGTTCGGCGACTCTGAACTATGGCTACACCTTC. This encodes CASSSATLNYGYTF.

The rearrangement uses TRBV4-1 and TRBJ2-3; 9 bases fit TRBD2. Germline V gene sequence: CDR1 MGHRA, CDR2 YSYEKL. This CDR3 region has 15 residues. The trim removed 5 bases at V and 0 bases at J, leaving 3 bases unmatched. CDR3 DNA sequence: TGCGCCAGCAGCAGGACTAGCGAAAGCACAGATACGCAGTATTTT. Protein product: CASSRTSESTDTQYF.

CDR3 nucleotides: TGCGCCAGCAGTGAGTCAACGGGAGCATACAATGAGCAGTTCTTC. Protein sequence: CASSESTGAYNEQFF. The chain links TRBV10-1 to TRBJ2-1; TRBD2 might be the D (6 bases). Germline V gives CDR1 WNHNN, CDR2 SYGVQD (reference sequence). Trimming removed 0 bases from V and 4 bases from J, with 10 bases in between. This CDR3 is built from 15 residues.

This clone was detected a few times. J is TRBJ1-3 and V is TRBV5-4, with a weak D call TRBD1 (6 bases). The V and J ends lost 4 bases and 6 bases respectively, with 17 bases between them. CDR3 length: 15 residues. Germline loops: CDR1 SGHNT, CDR2 YYREEE (reference sequence). This CDR3 reads CASSRGGVEENTIYF. CDR3 bases: TGTGCCAGCAGCCGAGGGGGAGTCGAGGAAAACACCATATATTTT.

This chain uses TRBV2 with TRBJ1-1; D is ambiguous. Germline-derived CDR1 and CDR2 are SNHLY and FYNNEI. The CDR3 sequence is 14 residues long. The V and J ends lost 6 bases and 0 bases respectively, with 11 bases between them. The CDR3 nucleotides read TGTGCCAGCAGCGAGGAGAGAATGAACACTGAAGCTTTCTTT. It encodes CASSEERMNTEAFF.

The chain carries TRBV9 and TRBJ2-7; D unclear. V shed 0 bases and J shed 4 bases, with 14 bases lying between them. There are 15 residues in the CDR3. CDR1 and CDR2 from the germline V gene are SGDLS and YYNGEE. CDR3 loop: CASSVETSPGYEQYF. The CDR3 nucleotides read TGTGCCAGCAGCGTAGAGACTTCCCCTGGGTACGAGCAGTACTTC.

The genes are TRBV7-2 and TRBJ2-3; TRBD1 aligns across 11 bases. Germline values: CDR1 SGHTA, CDR2 FQGNSA. This CDR3 is built from 16 residues. The V segment lost 4 bases and the J segment 4 bases; nucleotides outside the gene matches: 7. Here the CDR3 reads CASSSIGTGGSDTQYF. The CDR3 region has the DNA TGTGCCAGCAGCTCAATCGGGACAGGGGGATCAGATACGCAGTATTTT.

CDR3 region: CASSLWGQGVETQYF. CDR3 in DNA: TGTGCCAGCAGTTTATGGGGACAGGGAGTGGAGACCCAGTACTTC. The V gene is TRBV27, the J gene TRBJ2-5, with 9 bases lining up with TRBD1. V lost 1 base, J lost 5 bases, and 5 bases stayed unmatched. The CDR3 spans 15 residues. Germline V lookup: CDR1 MNHEY, CDR2 SMNVEV (reference sequence).

V is TRBV30 and J is TRBJ2-2, with 7 bases lining up with TRBD1. V lost 3 bases and J lost 6; bases outside the gene matches: 1. CDR1 and CDR2 (germline): GTSNPN, SVGIG (reference sequence). The CDR3 runs 12 residues. The CDR3, as DNA: TGTGCCTGGAGACAGGGGTCCGGGGAGCTGTTTTTT. Translating gives CAWRQGSGELFF.

The chain recombines TRBV10-3 with TRBJ1-3; TRBD1 aligns across 7 bases. CDR1 and CDR2 from the germline V gene are ENHRY and SYGVKD. This CDR3 is 13 amino acids long. V shed 11 bases, J shed 0 bases, and the junction held 4 bases outside the gene matches. CDR3 bases: TGTGCCGTACAGGGGAACTCTGGAAACACCATATATTTT. This translates into CAVQGNSGNTIYF.

CDR3 sequence: CASSGTGGQPQHF. The CDR3 nucleotides read TGTGCCAGTAGTGGGACAGGGGGCCAGCCCCAGCATTTT. The chain couples TRBV19 to TRBJ1-5; 12 nucleotides align to TRBD1. The germline CDR1 and CDR2 sequences are LNHDA and SQIVND (reference sequence). Germline trimming cut 5 bases from V and 7 bases from J; bases unmatched to any gene: 0. This CDR3 is 13 amino acids long.

CDR3 in amino acids: CASSLGVAGDTDTQYF. CDR3 DNA sequence: TGTGCCAGCAGCTTAGGGGTAGCGGGGGACACAGATACGCAGTATTTT. The V gene is TRBV7-8, the J gene TRBJ2-3, with 9 bases that match TRBD2. This CDR3 contains 16 residues. The V gene's germline CDR1 is SGHVS and CDR2 FQNEAQ. Unmatched junction bases numbered 4, after V lost 1 base and J lost 2 bases.

The J gene is TRBJ1-6, the V gene TRBV28; 10 bases fit TRBD1. The germline V gene encodes CDR1 MDHEN and CDR2 SYDVKM. Trimming took 6 bases from V and 7 from J; bases not matched to a gene: 3. This CDR3 is 14 amino acids long. For the CDR3, the DNA is TGTGCCAGCAGAAAGGACAGGGGGAATTCACCCCTCCACTTT. Its translation is CASRKDRGNSPLHF. The full variable domain, with the rest looked up from reference TRBV28 and TRBJ1-6, is DVKVTQSSRYLVKRTGEKVFLECVQDMDHENMFWYRQDPGLGLRLIYFSYDVKMKEKGDIPEGYSVSREKKERFSLILESASTNQTSMYLCASRKDRGNSPLHFGNGTRLTVT.

Written as DNA, the CDR3 is TGTGCCAGCGTGACAGCTAACACTGAAGCTTTCTTT. As protein: CASVTANTEAFF. The chain uses TRBV19 and TRBJ1-1; D perhaps matches TRBD1 (5 bases). V gave up 9 bases and J gave up 2 bases, with 10 bases separating them. This CDR3 has 12 residues. The germline gives CDR1 LNHDA, CDR2 SQIVND (reference sequence).

The chain recombines TRBV5-1 with TRBJ1-1; D uncertain. V lost 0 bases and J 5 bases, leaving 11 bases between the germline ends. The CDR3 spans 14 residues. CDR1 is SGHRS, CDR2 YFSETQ, per germline. The DNA of the CDR3 is TGCGCCAGCAGCTTGGGACAACCGTGGACTGAAGCTTTCTTT. It encodes CASSLGQPWTEAFF.

The CDR3: CASGPLPEAGGYGYTF. In nucleotides, the CDR3 is TGTGCTAGTGGTCCCCTGCCTGAGGCAGGGGGCTATGGCTACACCTTC. The chain joins TRBV12-5 to TRBJ1-2; 7 bases align to TRBD1. The length of the CDR3 is 16 residues. V shed 5 bases and J 4 bases; nucleotides not matched to a gene: 13. Per germline, CDR1 LGHNT and CDR2 FRNRAP.

This clone is a singleton in its sample. The chain has TRBV7-9 and TRBJ1-1; D might be TRBD1 (6 bases). CDR3 length: 14 residues. Germline V CDR1 and CDR2: SEHNR, FQNEAQ (reference sequence). The ends were cut back, 2 bases at V and 5 bases at J, with 12 bases in the middle. For the CDR3, the DNA is TGTGCCAGCAGCTTAACGGGGCAGGGGACTGAAGCTTTCTTT. This encodes CASSLTGQGTEAFF.

The chain links TRBV28 to TRBJ2-7; 10 bases fit TRBD2. Trimming cost V 4 bases and J 4 bases; bases outside gene matches: 7. This CDR3 spans 15 amino acids. Germline CDR1 MDHEN, CDR2 SYDVKM. CDR3 sequence (DNA): TGTGCCAGCAGTTCCCCCGCAGCGGGAGGGTACGAGCAGTACTTC. Translating it yields CASSSPAAGGYEQYF.

J is TRBJ2-1 and V is TRBV18; maybe TRBD1 (5 bases). The CDR3 sequence is 15 residues long. V was trimmed by 2 bases and J by 4 bases, leaving 12 bases between them. CDR1 and CDR2 from the germline V gene are KGHSH and LQKENI. The CDR3 loop is CASSPGAEPYNEQFF. The CDR3 DNA reads as TGTGCCAGCTCACCAGGGGCGGAGCCGTACAATGAGCAGTTCTTC.

The chain carries TRBV5-1 and TRBJ2-2; 7 bases map to TRBD1. The CDR3 contains 16 residues. CDR1 SGHRS and CDR2 YFSETQ come from the germline V gene. V lost 4 bases to trimming and J lost 4 bases; unmatched junction nucleotides: 10. The CDR3 bases are TGCGCCAGCAGCGAGACAGGGAATAAAGGCACCGGGGAGCTGTTTTTT. Its translation is CASSETGNKGTGELFF. The full variable domain, in which reference TRBV5-1 and TRBJ2-2 provide the parts outside the CDR3, is KAGVTQTPRYLIKTRGQQVTLSCSPISGHRSVSWYQQTPGQGLQFLFEYFSETQRNKGNFPGRFSGRQFSNSRSEMNVSTLELGDSALYLCASSETGNKGTGELFFGEGSRLTVL.